One sample yielded the 9 T cell receptor beta chains listed below, sequenced in a study of circulating and synovial CD4+ cells in juvenile arthritis. Sequenced by immunoSEQ multiplex PCR; TCRdb stores in-frame clones only, minus some. The table includes roughly 3,800 clones, 65% to 90% detected once. What was sequenced was CD4+ T cells from synovial fluid. Receptors originate from a human donor with juvenile idiopathic arthritis.

The rearrangement joins TRBV11-2 to TRBJ2-7, with 9 bases fitting TRBD1. Germline CDR1 SGHAT, CDR2 FQNNGV. The CDR3 is 14 residues long. V lost 3 bases to trimming and J lost 2 bases; unmatched junction nucleotides: 2. CDR3 sequence reads: CASSLGQGPYEQYF. Here the CDR3 DNA reads TGTGCCAGCAGCTTGGGACAGGGCCCCTACGAGCAGTACTTC.

V gene TRBV7-9 combines with J gene TRBJ2-5; maybe TRBD2 (5 bases). This CDR3 spans 14 amino acids. V was shortened by 5 bases and J by 2 bases, with 12 bases between the two germline ends. CDR1 SEHNR and CDR2 FQNEAQ come from the germline V gene (reference sequence). The CDR3 nucleotides are TGTGCCAGCAGCCCCGGACTCTTGCAAGAGACCCAGTACTTC. This encodes CASSPGLLQETQYF.

This chain uses TRBV4-1 with TRBJ2-5, with TRBD2 matching over 7 bases. There are 15 residues in the CDR3. V lost 0 bases and J lost 9; bases outside the gene matches: 10. Per germline, CDR1 MGHRA and CDR2 YSYEKL. This CDR3 reads CASSQDVTSLEAQYF. The CDR3 coding sequence is TGCGCCAGCAGCCAAGATGTGACTAGCTTGGAGGCCCAGTACTTC.

This chain connects TRBV7-9 to TRBJ1-1; D remains unclear. From germline, CDR1 is SEHNR and CDR2 FQNEAQ (reference sequence). This CDR3 has 15 residues. Trimming removed 5 bases at V and 1 base at J, with 14 bases between. CDR3 nucleotides: TGTGCCAGCAGCGGGCGACACCTCGGGAACACTGAAGCTTTCTTT. Encoded protein: CASSGRHLGNTEAFF.

This clone turned up a few times. The CDR3 region is CAISESIRGDTQYF. CDR3 coding DNA: TGTGCCATCAGTGAGTCGATCAGGGGGGATACGCAGTATTTT. The chain recombines TRBV10-3 with TRBJ2-3, with 7 bases lining up with TRBD1. The length of the CDR3 is 14 residues. The V gene's germline CDR1 is ENHRY and CDR2 SYGVKD. V trimming: 0 bases; J trimming: 6 bases; junction bases outside the gene matches: 3.

The chain recombines TRBV5-1 with TRBJ2-7; the match to TRBD2 covers 12 bases. Germline trimming cut 1 base from V and 4 bases from J; bases unmatched to any gene: 15. The germline V gene has CDR1 SGHRS and CDR2 YFSETQ. CDR3 length: 19 residues. The CDR3 loop reads CASSLSPSGRATLAYEQYF. In nucleotides, the CDR3 is TGCGCCAGCAGCTTGTCCCCTAGCGGGAGGGCCACTCTAGCGTACGAGCAGTACTTC.

The V call is TRBV10-3, the J call TRBJ2-5; 9 bases align to TRBD2. The V segment lost 0 bases and the J segment 6 bases; nucleotides outside the gene matches: 11. The CDR3 spans 17 residues. Germline V gene data show CDR1 as ENHRY and CDR2 as SYGVKD. The CDR3 DNA follows: TGTGCCATCAGTGAGTCCGGCGTAGCGGGGGCAGAGAAGACCCAGTACTTC. Its protein product is CAISESGVAGAEKTQYF.

The gene calls are TRBV27 and TRBJ1-5, with 8 bases matching TRBD1. V shed 6 bases and J 2 bases; nucleotides not matched to a gene: 3. Germline V gene lookup returns CDR1 MNHEY and CDR2 SMNVEV (reference sequence). The CDR3 has 14 amino acids. The CDR3 sequence: CASSHRGGNQPQHF. The CDR3 coding sequence is TGTGCCAGCAGCCACAGGGGGGGCAATCAGCCCCAGCATTTT.

This clone was observed once. The V gene is TRBV6-1, the J gene TRBJ1-5; the D is unclear. Trimming shortened V by 2 bases and J by 6 bases, and 11 bases separated the two germline ends. This CDR3 spans 14 amino acids. Germline CDR1 is MNHNS and CDR2 is SASEGT. Written as DNA, the CDR3 is TGTGCCAGCAGTGAAAACGGCGGGGTTCAGCCCCAGCATTTT. Translated: CASSENGGVQPQHF.